The clone carrying this T cell receptor (beta chain) came up a few times. TCRdb processed the RT-PCR reads anew with MiXCR; each CDR3 protein has one entry. The table shows more than 600,000 distinct CDR3 sequences, with less than 20% occurring only once. The data derive from a study of response to subunit inactivated influenza vaccine. The CDR3 contains 16 residues. The V end lost 2 bases, the J end lost 4 bases, and 14 bases lay between the germline ends. This receptor was identified in a man between 45 and 60 years old who received an inactivated influenza vaccine. The sample was PBMCs from blood, taken 5 to 6 days after vaccination. The chain uses TRBV12-3 or TRBV12-4 and TRBJ2-2; D is uncertain. The CDR3 loop is CASSLPPAVRTGELFF. CDR3 DNA sequence: TGTGCCAGCAGTTTACCGCCCGCCGTGCGCACCGGGGAGCTGTTTTTT.